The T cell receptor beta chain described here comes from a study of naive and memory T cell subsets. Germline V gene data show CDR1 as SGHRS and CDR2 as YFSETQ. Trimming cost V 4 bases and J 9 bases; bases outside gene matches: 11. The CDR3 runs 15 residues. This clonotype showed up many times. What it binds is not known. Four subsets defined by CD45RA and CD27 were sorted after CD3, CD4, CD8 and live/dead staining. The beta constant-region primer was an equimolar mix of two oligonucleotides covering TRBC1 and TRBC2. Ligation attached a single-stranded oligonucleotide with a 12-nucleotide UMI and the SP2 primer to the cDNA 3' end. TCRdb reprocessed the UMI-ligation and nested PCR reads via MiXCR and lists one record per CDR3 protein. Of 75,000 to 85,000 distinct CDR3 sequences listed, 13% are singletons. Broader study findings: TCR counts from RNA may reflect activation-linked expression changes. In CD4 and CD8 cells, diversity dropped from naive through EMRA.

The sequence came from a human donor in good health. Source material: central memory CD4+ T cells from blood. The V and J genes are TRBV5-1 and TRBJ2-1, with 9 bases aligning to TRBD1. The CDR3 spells CASSTRTGALSEQFF. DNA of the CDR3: TGCGCCAGCAGCACCCGGACAGGGGCCCTGAGTGAGCAGTTCTTC.